A single sample is the source of the 24 T cell receptor beta chains below, sequenced in a study of OX40 agonist ivuxolimab in advanced cancers. Library creation used the immunoSEQ multiplex PCR assay. The clones in this table, taken by TCRdb from immuneACCESS, are in-frame only. Not every clone is retained; where verified, under half of the shortfall comes from an unresolved V gene, and the cause of the rest is unknown. The sample records under 90,000 clones, over 85% of which are singletons. Approximately 2.3% of the sample comes from the top ten. Here the sequenced sample was CD4+ or CD8+ T cells sorted from blood, taken in a trial of the OX40 agonist ivuxolimab. The receptors shown here come from an adult with an advanced solid tumor such as melanoma, head and neck, liver or kidney cancer.

CDR3 in amino acids: CASRGAEQFF. The CDR3 DNA reads as TGTGCCTCCCGGGGGGCTGAGCAGTTCTTC. J is TRBJ2-1 and V is TRBV6-1; D is possibly TRBD2 (7 bases). Trimming stripped 11 bases from V and 9 bases from J, with 11 bases between. The CDR3 runs to 10 residues. Germline CDR1 and CDR2: MNHNS and SASEGT.

The chain has TRBV5-6 and TRBJ1-2; a possible D gene is TRBD1 (5 bases). Germline V gene data show CDR1 as SGHDT and CDR2 as YYEEEE. Between the trimmed V and J ends, which lost 7 bases and 3 bases, there was a span of 13 bases. CDR3 size: 13 residues. The CDR3 here is CASDLSGDYGYTF. The CDR3 DNA is TGTGCCAGCGACCTTTCGGGGGACTATGGCTACACCTTC.

The chain joins TRBV11-2 to TRBJ2-1; 9 positions agree with TRBD1. The CDR3 spans 15 residues. V shed 0 bases and J 12 bases; nucleotides not matched to a gene: 9. The germline gives CDR1 SGHAT, CDR2 FQNNGV. The CDR3 nucleotides read TGTGCCAGCAGCTTAGATATTGGGACAGGGTACACGCAGTTCTTC. Protein product: CASSLDIGTGYTQFF.

Concerning this clone itself: Lacking the conserved final phenylalanine or tryptophan, this CDR3 likely reflects a read error. Because the CDR3's place on the DNA is in doubt, the DNA is left out and the CDR3 is given as listed by TCRdb. The chain couples TRBV18 to TRBJ2-3; the table calls TRBD1, which could not be checked here. The CDR3 length is 10 residues, termini included. Looked up from germline, CDR1 is KGHSH and CDR2 is LQKENI. CDR3 protein: CASSPGQGMG.

The table lists this clone with a count of one. The chain uses TRBV4-1 and TRBJ2-7; D is possibly TRBD1 (5 bases). Germline V gene lookup returns CDR1 MGHRA and CDR2 YSYEKL. This CDR3 spans 11 amino acids. Between the trimmed V and J ends, which lost 4 bases and 10 bases, there was a span of 11 bases. The DNA of the CDR3 is TGCGCCAGCAGCCGCGACAGTAACCAGTACTTC. Translation gives CASSRDSNQYF.

J is TRBJ2-5 and V is TRBV6-1, with 7 bases aligning to TRBD2. V shed 0 bases and J 11 bases; nucleotides not matched to a gene: 6. The V gene's germline CDR1 is MNHNS and CDR2 SASEGT. The CDR3 consists of 13 residues. CDR3 sequence (DNA): TGTGCCAGCAGTGAAGCTCGGGGGGAAGTTCAGTACTTC. Translated, it gives CASSEARGEVQYF.

The CDR3 region is CASGLMEVGAGYTF. Here the CDR3 DNA reads TGTGCTAGTGGTTTGATGGAAGTGGGGGCGGGCTACACCTTC. The rearrangement links TRBV12-5 to TRBJ1-2, with D perhaps TRBD1 (6 bases). Per the germline V gene, CDR1 is LGHNT and CDR2 is FRNRAP. CDR3 length: 14 amino acids. Trimming left V 2 bases short and J 8 bases short, with 15 bases between.

The chain combines TRBV5-4 with TRBJ2-3; the D gene is possibly TRBD1 (5 bases). This CDR3 comprises 13 residues. The germline V gene has CDR1 SGHNT and CDR2 YYREEE (reference sequence). V was clipped by 4 bases and J by 4 bases, with 10 bases between them. CDR3 sequence reads: CASSLRTSDTQYF. In DNA, the CDR3 is TGTGCCAGCAGCCTCAGGACATCAGATACGCAGTATTTT.

V is TRBV7-9 and J is TRBJ2-3; 9 nucleotides align to TRBD2. J was trimmed by 4 bases and V by 3 bases; bases with no gene match: 2. Looked up from germline, CDR1 is SEHNR and CDR2 is FQNEAQ (reference sequence). The CDR3 consists of 14 residues. The CDR3 here is CASSLTSGSDTQYF. The CDR3 DNA is TGTGCCAGCAGCTTGACTAGCGGCTCAGATACGCAGTATTTT.

This rearrangement joins TRBV4-1 to TRBJ2-2; D remains unclear. CDR1 and CDR2 from the germline V gene are MGHRA and YSYEKL. This CDR3 has 11 residues. Trimming took off 4 bases at V and 7 bases at J, with 4 bases between the two ends. CDR3 in DNA: TGCGCCAGCAGCCGGGTCGGGGAGCTGTTTTTT. Translation: CASSRVGELFF.

The chain has TRBV5-1 and TRBJ2-7; 9 nucleotides match TRBD1. This CDR3 comprises 14 residues. Germline values: CDR1 SGHRS, CDR2 YFSETQ. V trimming: 5 bases; J trimming: 5 bases; junction bases outside the gene matches: 8. The CDR3 spells CASRLDRGIHEQYF. The CDR3 nucleotides read TGCGCCAGCAGACTTGACAGGGGGATCCACGAGCAGTACTTC.

V and J are TRBV18 and TRBJ1-5, with a weak D call TRBD1 (6 bases). Trimming took 4 bases from V and 1 from J, leaving 17 bases between them. Germline V CDR1 and CDR2: KGHSH, LQKENI. CDR3 length: 17 amino acids. The CDR3 DNA reads TGTGCCAGCTCACTCGGACAGACTACAGCCAGCAATCAGCCCCAGCATTTT. Translated: CASSLGQTTASNQPQHF.

The chain is built from TRBV19 and TRBJ1-2; D may be TRBD1 (6 bases). V gave up 4 bases and J gave up 13 bases, with 22 bases separating them. Germline V gene sequence: CDR1 LNHDA, CDR2 SQIVND (reference sequence). The CDR3 sequence is 14 residues long. The CDR3: CASSTTGSQTVGTF. The CDR3 region has the DNA TGTGCCAGTAGTACGACAGGTTCCCAGACCGTTGGCACCTTC.

This clone appeared once. The chain is built from TRBV7-2 and TRBJ1-1; 8 positions agree with TRBD1. This CDR3 region has 14 residues. The germline V gene encodes CDR1 SGHTA and CDR2 FQGNSA. V trimming: 5 bases; J trimming: 7 bases; junction bases outside the gene matches: 9. The CDR3 spells CASSRTGTGFEAFF. The CDR3 DNA is TGTGCCAGCAGCCGAACCGGGACAGGTTTTGAAGCTTTCTTT.

This chain links TRBV7-2 with TRBJ1-1; 11 bases match TRBD1. Germline loops: CDR1 SGHTA, CDR2 FQGNSA. V lost 1 base, J lost 11 bases, and 9 bases stayed unmatched. This CDR3 comprises 15 residues. The CDR3 DNA follows: TGTGCCAGCAGCTTAGGGACAGGGGGCCGCAAGGACGCTTTCTTT. This encodes CASSLGTGGRKDAFF.

This sequence joins TRBV7-2 and TRBJ1-1; D is ambiguous. CDR1 SGHTA and CDR2 FQGNSA come from the germline V gene. V was trimmed by 4 bases and J by 4 bases, leaving 10 bases between them. The CDR3 totals 13 residues. This chain's CDR3 is CASSYGKGTEAFF. The DNA of the CDR3 is TGTGCCAGCAGCTATGGAAAAGGCACTGAAGCTTTCTTT.

This clone came up once. The gene calls are TRBV7-9 and TRBJ2-1; no definite D call. Germline values: CDR1 SEHNR, CDR2 FQNEAQ (reference sequence). The CDR3 has 14 residues. V lost 1 base to trimming and J lost 3 bases, with 7 bases between them. CDR3 amino acids: CASSLDLSYNEQFF. CDR3 nucleotide sequence: TGTGCCAGCAGCTTAGACCTTAGCTACAATGAGCAGTTCTTC.

This chain connects TRBV9 to TRBJ2-1, with 13 bases identical to TRBD2. The CDR3 spans 20 residues. The V gene end was trimmed by 0 bases and the J gene end by 0 bases; junction bases not matched to a gene: 9. The germline V gene has CDR1 SGDLS and CDR2 YYNGEE. CDR3 nucleotide sequence: TGTGCCAGCAGCGTAGTGACTAGCGGGAGGTTGGCGGGCTCCTACAATGAGCAGTTCTTC. Translating it yields CASSVVTSGRLAGSYNEQFF.

The CDR3 sequence is CASSLIKRSDNSPLHF. The CDR3 DNA sequence: TGTGCCAGCAGTCTCATTAAGAGATCTGATAATTCACCCCTCCACTTT. This chain uses TRBV28 with TRBJ1-6; the D is unclear. CDR3 length: 16 amino acids. V lost 5 bases and J 5 bases, leaving 16 bases between the germline ends. CDR1 is MDHEN and CDR2 is SYDVKM in the germline V gene.

This sequence joins TRBV7-9 and TRBJ2-7, with TRBD2 identical over 10 bases. This CDR3 is 13 amino acids long. Looked up from germline, CDR1 is SEHNR and CDR2 is FQNEAQ (reference sequence). The V segment lost 11 bases and the J segment 3 bases; nucleotides outside the gene matches: 7. The chain's CDR3 is CAGGLAGVYEQYF. CDR3 DNA sequence: TGTGCCGGCGGGCTAGCGGGAGTCTACGAGCAGTACTTC.

The rearrangement links TRBV6-1 to TRBJ2-7; D might be TRBD1 or TRBD2, each matching 5 bases. V gave up 5 bases and J gave up 1 base, with 9 bases separating them. The CDR3 is 13 amino acids. Germline V gene data show CDR1 as MNHNS and CDR2 as SASEGT. CDR3 sequence reads: CASSSGPSYEQYF. As DNA, the CDR3 is TGTGCCAGCAGTTCGGGGCCGTCCTACGAGCAGTACTTC.

The V call is TRBV6-1, the J call TRBJ1-5; unclear D gene. V gave up 1 base and J gave up 6 bases, with 7 bases separating them. There are 13 residues in the CDR3. CDR1 MNHNS and CDR2 SASEGT come from the germline V gene. Here the CDR3 DNA reads TGTGCCAGCAGTGAAGTGATTCGTCAGCCCCAGCATTTT. It is translated as CASSEVIRQPQHF.

This chain uses TRBV15 with TRBJ2-4; weak D call: TRBD2 (6 bases). Deletions cut 9 bases from V and 10 bases from J, with 22 bases between. Germline V gene data show CDR1 as LNHNV and CDR2 as YYDKDF (reference sequence). The CDR3 is 14 amino acids. In DNA, the CDR3 is TGTGCCACGAGGCGAAACCCGGGAGTGGGAATTCAGTACTTC. As protein: CATRRNPGVGIQYF.

This chain joins TRBV5-5 and TRBJ1-4; D call uncertain. Trimming removed 4 bases at V and 8 bases at J, with 6 bases between. This CDR3 region has 11 residues. Germline lookup yields CDR1 SGHKS and CDR2 YYEKEE (reference sequence). The CDR3 sequence is CASSLTEKLFF. The CDR3 coding sequence is TGTGCCAGCAGCCTGACAGAAAAACTGTTTTTT.